This TCR beta chain was observed in a study of graft-versus-host responses after intestinal transplantation. Study information: Multivisceral, liver-intestinal, or isolated intestinal transplants were performed in recipients. Among the recipients, all got anti-thymocyte globulin induction and then tacrolimus and steroids for around 3 years. Points from the study as a whole: Early after transplant, HvG clones declined as circulating GvH clones peaked. Where graft-donor T cell macrochimerism was present, patients had high graft-versus-host to host-versus-graft clonal ratios in allografts.

In the case of this clone: What it binds is not known.

The table came from immunoSEQ multiplex PCR; TCRdb's copy has only in-frame clones and leaves some out. The table records roughly 90,000 clones, about 85% of them present only once. The CDR3 sequence is 17 residues long. Germline CDR1 and CDR2: SGHRS and YFSETQ. V lost 6 bases to trimming and J lost 5 bases, with 23 bases between them. The clonotype comes from a human donor who was the organ donor for an intestinal transplant. The sample was unstimulated CD4+ T cells sorted from spleen or lymph node cells, taken before transplant. V and J are TRBV5-1 and TRBJ2-2, with D perhaps matching TRBD1 (6 bases). Here the CDR3 reads CASTSLHRAPRTGELFF. The DNA of the CDR3 is TGCGCCAGCACATCACTCCACAGGGCCCCGAGGACCGGGGAGCTGTTTTTT.